Below, one T cell receptor beta chain is given with its context. Its recognized antigen is unknown. Base qualities are not recorded, but no much larger clone differs from it by a single base. The data derive from a study of blood T cell repertoires in COVID-19 (dated by TCRdb to 2020 to 2022). Turning to the overall study: Collaborator samples came from the United States, Italy and Spain and covered acute and convalescent phases of COVID-19. The prospective study material was composed of cDNA or gDNA derived from T cells, B-cell-depleted T cells, or PBMCs. The dataset comprised deeply sampled blood TCRbeta repertoires from subjects exposed to, actively infected with, or recovered from COVID-19. The repertoires were released in a freely available public database meant as a resource for research on the immune response to SARS-CoV-2. The samples were drawn from the first 160 participants of the ongoing ImmuneRACE study and from 950 to 1,500 subjects provided by 6 global collaborators. A de-identified subject ID, COVID-19 status, age in years and sex were almost always included in the sample metadata. HLA class I and class II types, where available, came from metadata supplied by the sample provider rather than from assay-based typing. Here is what the overall study found, with its caveats: The amount of clinical and demographic metadata varied by source and participant and was provided uncurated.

TCRbeta CDR3 regions were amplified from genomic DNA by means of the immunoSEQ Assay, a bias-controlled multiplex PCR. The published analysis was carried out like this. The number of nucleated cells in each sample was estimated by amplification of reference gene primers within the assay. To quantify the absolute abundance of each unique TCRbeta CDR3 rearrangement, sequence reads were collapsed and filtered. For each sample, productive Simpson clonality was calculated as the square root of Simpson's diversity index across productive rearrangements. In its TCRdb copy, this immuneACCESS table keeps in-frame sequences only and misses some clones. Where compared with another copy, unresolved V genes explain less than half of these, and the others have no known cause. The V and J calls and clone size were taken over from that table, and D and trimming were inferred from the DNA. A total of more than 300,000 clones appear in this sample, around 88% of them only once. 1.5% to 2% of the sample is held by the ten biggest clonotypes.

One collaborating source in Seattle enrolled patients during active infection and followed them longitudinally through the course of disease. Collaborating institutions collected whole blood in K2EDTA tubes following their own protocols. For TCRbeta analysis, collaborators shipped samples in one of three forms: frozen whole blood, isolated PBMCs, or DNA extracted from either of those sample types. The CDR3 numbers 16 residues from cysteine through phenylalanine. Only CDR3 DNA is held: 48 bases, read in frame from base 1. The germline V and J ends show losses of 2 bases and 4 bases respectively, and no gene match explains 7 bases of the junction. The CDR1 and CDR2 encoded by the germline V gene are MNHNS and SASEGT.

The receptor comes from a woman in her 30s with COVID-19, enrolled during active disease. The chain employs TRBV6-1 and TRBJ2-3; TRBD1 matches 9 bases in the middle. Sequencing used peripheral blood. This receptor carries the CDR3 CASSEIGRTGADTQYF. The sequence in DNA is TGTGCCAGCAGTGAAATAGGTCGGACAGGGGCAGATACGCAGTATTTT.